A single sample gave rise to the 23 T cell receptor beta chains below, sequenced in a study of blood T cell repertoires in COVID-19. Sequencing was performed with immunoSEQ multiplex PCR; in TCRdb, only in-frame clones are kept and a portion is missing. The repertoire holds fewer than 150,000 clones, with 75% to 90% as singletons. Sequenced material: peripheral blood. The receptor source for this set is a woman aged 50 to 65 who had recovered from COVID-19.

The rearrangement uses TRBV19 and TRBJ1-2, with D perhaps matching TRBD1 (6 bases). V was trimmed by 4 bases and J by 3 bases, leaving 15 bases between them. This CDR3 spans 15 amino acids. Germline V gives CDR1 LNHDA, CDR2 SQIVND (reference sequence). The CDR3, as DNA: TGTGCCAGTAGTACGAAGACAACAGGGTACTATGGCTACACCTTC. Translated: CASSTKTTGYYGYTF. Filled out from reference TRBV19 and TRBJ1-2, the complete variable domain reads DGGITQSPKYLFRKEGQNVTLSCEQNLNHDAMYWYRQDPGQGLRLIYYSQIVNDFQKGDIAEGYSVSREKKESFPLTVTSAQKNPTAFYLCASSTKTTGYYGYTFGSGTRLTVV.

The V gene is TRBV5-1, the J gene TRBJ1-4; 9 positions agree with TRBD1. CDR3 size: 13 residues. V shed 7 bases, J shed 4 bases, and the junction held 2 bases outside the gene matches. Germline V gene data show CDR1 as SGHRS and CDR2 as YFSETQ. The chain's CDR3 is CASRGQGNEKLFF. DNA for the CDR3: TGCGCCAGCCGGGGACAGGGTAATGAAAAACTGTTTTTT.

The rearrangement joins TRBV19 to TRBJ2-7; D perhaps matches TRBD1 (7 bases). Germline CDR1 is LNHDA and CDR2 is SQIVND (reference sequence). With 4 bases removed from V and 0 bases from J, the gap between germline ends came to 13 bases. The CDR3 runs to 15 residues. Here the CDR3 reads CASSRGDSSSYEQYF. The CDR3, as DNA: TGTGCCAGTAGTAGGGGGGACAGCAGCTCCTACGAGCAGTACTTC.

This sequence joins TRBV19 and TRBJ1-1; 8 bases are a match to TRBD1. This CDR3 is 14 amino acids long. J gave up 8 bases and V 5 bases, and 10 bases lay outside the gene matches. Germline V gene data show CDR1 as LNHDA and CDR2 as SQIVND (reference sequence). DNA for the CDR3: TGTGCCAGTAGTCCCTCGGACAGGGTCCGGGAAGCTTTCTTT. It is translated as CASSPSDRVREAFF.

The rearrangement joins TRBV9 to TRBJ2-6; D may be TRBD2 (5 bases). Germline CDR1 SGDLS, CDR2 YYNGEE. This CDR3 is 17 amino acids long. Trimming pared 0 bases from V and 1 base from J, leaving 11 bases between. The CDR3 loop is CASSVDRETSGANVLTF. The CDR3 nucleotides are TGTGCCAGCAGCGTAGACCGGGAAACGTCTGGGGCCAACGTCCTGACTTTC.

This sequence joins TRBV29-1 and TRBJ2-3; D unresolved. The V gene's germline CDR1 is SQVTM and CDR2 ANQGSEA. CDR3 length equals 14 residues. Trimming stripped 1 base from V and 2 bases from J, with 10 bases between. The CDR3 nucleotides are TGCAGCGTTGAAGTCACTTTTTCCACAGATACGCAGTATTTT. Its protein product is CSVEVTFSTDTQYF.

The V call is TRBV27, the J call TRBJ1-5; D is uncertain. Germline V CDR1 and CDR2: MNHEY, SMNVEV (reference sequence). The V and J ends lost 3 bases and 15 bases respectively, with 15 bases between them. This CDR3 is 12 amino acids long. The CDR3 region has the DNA TGTGCCAGCAGTTTTGAGGGAATCGGGTGGCATTTT. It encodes CASSFEGIGWHF.

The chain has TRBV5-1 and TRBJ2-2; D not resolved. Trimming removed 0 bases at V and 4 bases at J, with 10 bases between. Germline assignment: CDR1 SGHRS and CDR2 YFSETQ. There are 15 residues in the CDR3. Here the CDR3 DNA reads TGCGCCAGCAGCTTGGATACCTCTAGCACCGGGGAGCTGTTTTTT. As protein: CASSLDTSSTGELFF.

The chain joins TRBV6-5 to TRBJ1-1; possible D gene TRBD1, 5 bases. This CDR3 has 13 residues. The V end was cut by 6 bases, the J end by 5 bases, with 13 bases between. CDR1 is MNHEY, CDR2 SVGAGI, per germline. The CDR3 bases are TGTGCCAGCAGAACCACCCGGGGGACTGAAGCTTTCTTT. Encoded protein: CASRTTRGTEAFF.

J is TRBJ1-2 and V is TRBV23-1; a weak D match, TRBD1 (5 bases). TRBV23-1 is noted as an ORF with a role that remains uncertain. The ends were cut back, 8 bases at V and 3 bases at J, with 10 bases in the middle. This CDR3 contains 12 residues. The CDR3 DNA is TGCGCCAGCCTGGGCAGGGACTATGGCTACACCTTC. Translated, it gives CASLGRDYGYTF.

CDR3 nucleotides: TGTGCCAGCAAGACACAGGCCGGCGAGCAGTACTTC. Amino acids: CASKTQAGEQYF. V is TRBV12-3 or TRBV12-4 and J is TRBJ2-7; D might be TRBD1 (5 bases). This CDR3 has 12 residues. V gave up 7 bases and J gave up 6 bases, with 13 bases separating them.

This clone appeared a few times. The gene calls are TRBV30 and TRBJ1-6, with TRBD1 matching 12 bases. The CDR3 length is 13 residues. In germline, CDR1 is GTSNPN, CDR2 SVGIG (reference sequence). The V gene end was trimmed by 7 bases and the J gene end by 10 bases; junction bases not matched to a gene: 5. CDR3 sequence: CASGQGARSPLHF. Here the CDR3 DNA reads TGTGCCTCGGGACAGGGGGCGCGGTCACCCCTCCACTTT.

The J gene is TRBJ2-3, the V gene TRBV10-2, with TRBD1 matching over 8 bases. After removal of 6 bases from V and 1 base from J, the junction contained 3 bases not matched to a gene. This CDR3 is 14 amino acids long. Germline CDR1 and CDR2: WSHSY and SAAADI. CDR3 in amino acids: CASSPTGGTDTQYF. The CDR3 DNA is TGCGCCAGCAGCCCGACAGGGGGCACAGATACGCAGTATTTT.

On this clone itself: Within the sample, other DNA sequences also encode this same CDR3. The CDR3: CASSQTGGYNSPLHF. CDR3 bases: TGTGCCAGCAGCCAGACAGGGGGCTATAATTCACCCCTCCACTTT. The chain carries TRBV3-1 (or the pseudogene TRBV3-2) and TRBJ1-6; 9 positions agree with TRBD1. Germline-derived CDR1 and CDR2 are LGHDT and YNNKEL (reference sequence). V gave up 3 bases and J gave up 3 bases; unmatched junction bases: 0. The length of the CDR3 is 15 residues.

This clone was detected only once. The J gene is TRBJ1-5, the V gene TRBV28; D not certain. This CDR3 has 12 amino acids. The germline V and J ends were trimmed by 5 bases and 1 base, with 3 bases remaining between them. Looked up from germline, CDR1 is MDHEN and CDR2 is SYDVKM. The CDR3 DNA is TGTGCCAGCAGTCAAAGCAATCAGCCCCAGCATTTT. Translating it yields CASSQSNQPQHF.

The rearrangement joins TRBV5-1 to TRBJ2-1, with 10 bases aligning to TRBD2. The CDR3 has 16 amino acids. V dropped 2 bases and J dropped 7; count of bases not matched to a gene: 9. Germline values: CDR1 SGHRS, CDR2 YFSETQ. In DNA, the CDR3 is TGCGCCAGCAGCTTTCTAGGGGCTAGCGGGGGAAATGAGCAGTTCTTC. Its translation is CASSFLGASGGNEQFF.

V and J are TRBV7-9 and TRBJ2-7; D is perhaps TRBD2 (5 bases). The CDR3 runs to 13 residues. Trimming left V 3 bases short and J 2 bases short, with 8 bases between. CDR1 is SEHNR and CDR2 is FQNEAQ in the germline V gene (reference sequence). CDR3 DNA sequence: TGTGCCAGCAGCTTGGTGACTACCTACGAGCAGTACTTC. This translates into CASSLVTTYEQYF.

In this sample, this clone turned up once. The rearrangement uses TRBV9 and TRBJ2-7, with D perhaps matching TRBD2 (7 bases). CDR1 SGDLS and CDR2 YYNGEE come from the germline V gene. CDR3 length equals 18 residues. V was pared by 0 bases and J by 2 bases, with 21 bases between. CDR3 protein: CASSVAPSGGALTYEQYF. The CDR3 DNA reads TGTGCCAGCAGCGTAGCCCCGAGTGGGGGGGCATTAACCTACGAGCAGTACTTC.

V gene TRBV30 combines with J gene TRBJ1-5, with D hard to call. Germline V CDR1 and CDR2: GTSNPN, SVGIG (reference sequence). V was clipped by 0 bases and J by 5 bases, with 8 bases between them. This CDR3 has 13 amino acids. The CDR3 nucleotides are TGTGCCTGGAGTGTAGGCCGGGATCAGCCCCAGCATTTT. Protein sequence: CAWSVGRDQPQHF.

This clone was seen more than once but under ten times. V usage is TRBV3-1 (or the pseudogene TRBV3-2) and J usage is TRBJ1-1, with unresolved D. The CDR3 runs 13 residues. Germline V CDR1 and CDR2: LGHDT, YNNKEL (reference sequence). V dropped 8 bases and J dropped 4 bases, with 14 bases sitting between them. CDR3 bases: TGTGCCAGCGGTCCCGGGAGAGGCACTGAAGCTTTCTTT. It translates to CASGPGRGTEAFF.

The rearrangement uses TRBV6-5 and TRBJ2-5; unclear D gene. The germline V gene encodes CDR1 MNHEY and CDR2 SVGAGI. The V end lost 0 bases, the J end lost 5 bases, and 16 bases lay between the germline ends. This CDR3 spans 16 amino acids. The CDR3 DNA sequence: TGTGCCAGCAGTTACTCCTTGACTTTAACTGAGGAGACCCAGTACTTC. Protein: CASSYSLTLTEETQYF.

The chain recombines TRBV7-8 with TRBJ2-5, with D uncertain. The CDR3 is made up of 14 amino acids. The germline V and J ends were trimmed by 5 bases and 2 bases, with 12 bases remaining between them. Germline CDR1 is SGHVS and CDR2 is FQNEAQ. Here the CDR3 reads CASSRRLRQETQYF. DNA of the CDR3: TGTGCCAGCAGCCGTCGGTTGAGGCAAGAGACCCAGTACTTC. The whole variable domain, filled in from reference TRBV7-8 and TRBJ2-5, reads GAGVSQSPRYKVAKRGQDVALRCDPISGHVSLFWYQQALGQGPEFLTYFQNEAQLDKSGLPSDRFFAERPEGSVSTLKIQRTQQEDSAVYLCASSRRLRQETQYFGPGTRLLVL.

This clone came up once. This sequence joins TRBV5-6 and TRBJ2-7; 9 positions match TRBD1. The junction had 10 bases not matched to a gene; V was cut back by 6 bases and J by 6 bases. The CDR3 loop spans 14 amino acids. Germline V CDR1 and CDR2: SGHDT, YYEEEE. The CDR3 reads CASTKDRGSSEQYF. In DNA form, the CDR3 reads TGTGCCAGCACCAAGGACAGGGGAAGTTCCGAGCAGTACTTC. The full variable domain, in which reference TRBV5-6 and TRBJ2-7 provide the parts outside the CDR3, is DAGVTQSPTHLIKTRGQQVTLRCSPKSGHDTVSWYQQALGQGPQFIFQYYEEEERQRGNFPDRFSGHQFPNYSSELNVNALLLGDSALYLCASTKDRGSSEQYFGPGTRLTVT.